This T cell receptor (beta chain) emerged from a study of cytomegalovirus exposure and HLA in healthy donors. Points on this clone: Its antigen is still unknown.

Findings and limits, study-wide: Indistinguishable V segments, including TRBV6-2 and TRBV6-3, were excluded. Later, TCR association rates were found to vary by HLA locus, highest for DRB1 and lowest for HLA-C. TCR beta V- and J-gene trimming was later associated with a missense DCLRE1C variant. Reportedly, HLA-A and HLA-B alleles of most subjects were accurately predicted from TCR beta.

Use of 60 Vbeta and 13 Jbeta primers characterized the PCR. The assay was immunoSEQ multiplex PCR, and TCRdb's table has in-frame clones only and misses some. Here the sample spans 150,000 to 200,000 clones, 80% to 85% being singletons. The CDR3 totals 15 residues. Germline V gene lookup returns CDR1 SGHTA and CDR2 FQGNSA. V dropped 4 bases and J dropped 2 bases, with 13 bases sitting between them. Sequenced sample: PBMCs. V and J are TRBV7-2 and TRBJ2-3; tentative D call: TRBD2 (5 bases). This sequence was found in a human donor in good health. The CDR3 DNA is TGTGCCAGCAGCTCTCATAGCGCATCCACAGATACGCAGTATTTT. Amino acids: CASSSHSASTDTQYF. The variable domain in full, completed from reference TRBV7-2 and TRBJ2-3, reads GAGVSQSPSNKVTEKGKDVELRCDPISGHTALYWYRQSLGQGLEFLIYFQGNSAPDKSGLPSDRFSAERTGGSVSTLTIQRTQQEDSAVYLCASSSHSASTDTQYFGPGTRLTVL.